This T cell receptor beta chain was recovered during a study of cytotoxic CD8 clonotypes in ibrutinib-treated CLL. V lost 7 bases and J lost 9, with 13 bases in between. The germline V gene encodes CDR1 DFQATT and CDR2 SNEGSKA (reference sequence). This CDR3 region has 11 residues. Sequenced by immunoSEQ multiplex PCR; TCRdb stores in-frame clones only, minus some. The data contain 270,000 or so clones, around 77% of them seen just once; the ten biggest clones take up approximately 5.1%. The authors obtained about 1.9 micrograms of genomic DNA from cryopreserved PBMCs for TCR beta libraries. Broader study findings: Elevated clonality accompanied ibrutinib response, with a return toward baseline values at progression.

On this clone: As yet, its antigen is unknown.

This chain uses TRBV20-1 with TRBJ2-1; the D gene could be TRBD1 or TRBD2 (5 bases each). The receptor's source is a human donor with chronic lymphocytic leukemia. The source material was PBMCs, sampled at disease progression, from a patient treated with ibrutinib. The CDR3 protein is CSVGVAFEQFF. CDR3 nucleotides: TGCAGTGTAGGGGTAGCGTTTGAGCAGTTCTTC.